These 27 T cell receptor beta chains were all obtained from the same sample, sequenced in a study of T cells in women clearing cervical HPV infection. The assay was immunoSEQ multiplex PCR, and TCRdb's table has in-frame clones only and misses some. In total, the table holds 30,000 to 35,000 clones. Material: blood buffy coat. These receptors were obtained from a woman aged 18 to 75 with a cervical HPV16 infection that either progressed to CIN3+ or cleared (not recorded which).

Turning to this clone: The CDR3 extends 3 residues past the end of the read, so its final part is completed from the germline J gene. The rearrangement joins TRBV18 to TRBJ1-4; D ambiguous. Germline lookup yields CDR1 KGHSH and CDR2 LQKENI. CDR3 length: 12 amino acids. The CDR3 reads CASSPDGAELFF. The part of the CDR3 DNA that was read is TGTGCCAGCTCACCAGACGGCGCGGAA.

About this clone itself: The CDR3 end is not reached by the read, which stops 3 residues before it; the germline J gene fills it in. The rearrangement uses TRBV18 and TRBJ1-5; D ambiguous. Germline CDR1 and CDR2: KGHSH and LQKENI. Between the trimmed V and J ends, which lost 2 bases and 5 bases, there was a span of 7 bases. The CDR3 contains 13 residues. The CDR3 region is CASSPDTYQPQHF. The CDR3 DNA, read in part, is TGTGCCAGCTCACCAGACACGTATCAGCCC.

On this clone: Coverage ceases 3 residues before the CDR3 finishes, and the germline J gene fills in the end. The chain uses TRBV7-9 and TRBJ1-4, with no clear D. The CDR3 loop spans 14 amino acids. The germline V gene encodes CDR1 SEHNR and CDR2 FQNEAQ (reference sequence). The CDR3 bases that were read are TGTGCCAGCAGCTTAGCCTCGGGTAATTCACCA. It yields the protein CASSLASGNSP. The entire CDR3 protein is CASSLASGNSPLFF.

CDR3 bases read: TGCAGCGCCGAGGGAGGGGCTGGGGCCAACGTC. This sequence encodes CSAEGGAGANV. The entire CDR3 reads CSAEGGAGANVLTF. The chain joins TRBV29-1 to TRBJ2-6, with 7 bases identical to TRBD2. The read terminates 3 residues ahead of where the CDR3 ends, so the germline J gene completes it. The CDR3 extends over 14 amino acids. Trimming cost V 7 bases and J 2 bases; bases outside gene matches: 5. CDR1 SQVTM and CDR2 ANQGSEA come from the germline V gene.

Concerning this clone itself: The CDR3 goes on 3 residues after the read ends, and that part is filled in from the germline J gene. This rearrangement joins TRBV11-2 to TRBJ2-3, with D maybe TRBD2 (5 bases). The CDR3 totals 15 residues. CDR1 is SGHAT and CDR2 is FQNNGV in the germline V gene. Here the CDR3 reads CASSSEGVLAPTQYF. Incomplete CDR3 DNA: TGTGCCAGCAGTTCCGAAGGAGTCCTAGCTCCGACG.

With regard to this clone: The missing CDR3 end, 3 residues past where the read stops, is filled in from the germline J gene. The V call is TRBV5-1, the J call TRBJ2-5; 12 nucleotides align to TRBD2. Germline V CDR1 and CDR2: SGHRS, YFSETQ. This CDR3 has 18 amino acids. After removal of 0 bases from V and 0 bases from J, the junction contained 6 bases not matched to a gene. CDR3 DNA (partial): TGCGCCAGCAGCTTGGCGCTAGCGGGAGGGCAGTACCAAGAGACC. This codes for CASSLALAGGQYQET. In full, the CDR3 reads CASSLALAGGQYQETQYF.

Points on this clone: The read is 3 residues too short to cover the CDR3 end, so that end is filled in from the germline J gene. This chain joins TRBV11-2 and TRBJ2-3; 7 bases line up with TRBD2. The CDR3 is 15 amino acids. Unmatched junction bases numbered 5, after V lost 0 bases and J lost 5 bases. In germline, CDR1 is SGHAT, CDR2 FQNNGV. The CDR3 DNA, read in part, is TGTGCCAGCAGCTTAGATGGGACTACAGGAGATACG. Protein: CASSLDGTTGDT. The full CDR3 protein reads CASSLDGTTGDTQYF.

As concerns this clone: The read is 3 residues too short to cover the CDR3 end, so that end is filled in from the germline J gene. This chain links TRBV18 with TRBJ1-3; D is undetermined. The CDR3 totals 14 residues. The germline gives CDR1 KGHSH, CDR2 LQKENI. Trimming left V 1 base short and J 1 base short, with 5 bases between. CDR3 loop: CASSPLRSGNTIYF. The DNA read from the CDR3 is TGTGCCAGCTCACCACTTAGATCTGGAAACACC.

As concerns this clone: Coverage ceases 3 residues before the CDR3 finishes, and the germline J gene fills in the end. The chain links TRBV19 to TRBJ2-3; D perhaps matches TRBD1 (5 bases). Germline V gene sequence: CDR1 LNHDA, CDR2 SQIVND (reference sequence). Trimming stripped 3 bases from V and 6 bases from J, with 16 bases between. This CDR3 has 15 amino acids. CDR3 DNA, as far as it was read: TGTGCCAGTAGTATCTCGGCAGGGAAGAAGGATACG. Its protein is CASSISAGKKDT. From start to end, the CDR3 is CASSISAGKKDTQYF.

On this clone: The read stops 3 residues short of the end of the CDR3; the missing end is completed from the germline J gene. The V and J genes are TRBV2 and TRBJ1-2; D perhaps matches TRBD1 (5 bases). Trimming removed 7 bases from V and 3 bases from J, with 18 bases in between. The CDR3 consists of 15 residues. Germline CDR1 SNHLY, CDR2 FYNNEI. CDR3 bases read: TGTGCCAGCAACTTTCCAGGGAAGATGGACTATGGC. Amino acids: CASNFPGKMDYG. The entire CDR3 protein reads CASNFPGKMDYGYTF.

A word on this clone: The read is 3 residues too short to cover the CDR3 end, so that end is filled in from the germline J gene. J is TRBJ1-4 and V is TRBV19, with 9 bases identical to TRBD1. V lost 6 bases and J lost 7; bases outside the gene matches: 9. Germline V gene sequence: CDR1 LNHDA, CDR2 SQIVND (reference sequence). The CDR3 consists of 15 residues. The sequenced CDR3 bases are TGTGCCAGTAGCGTCCGGGGACAGGGTTTTGAAAAA. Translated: CASSVRGQGFEK. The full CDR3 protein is CASSVRGQGFEKLFF.

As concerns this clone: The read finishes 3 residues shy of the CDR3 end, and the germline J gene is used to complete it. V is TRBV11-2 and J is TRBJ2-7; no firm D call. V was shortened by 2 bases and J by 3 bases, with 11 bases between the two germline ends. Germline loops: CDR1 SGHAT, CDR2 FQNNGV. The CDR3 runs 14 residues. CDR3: CASSLSNRNYEQYF. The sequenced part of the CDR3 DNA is TGTGCCAGCAGCTTATCCAACAGAAACTACGAG. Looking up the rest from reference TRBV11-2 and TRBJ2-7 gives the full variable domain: EAGVAQSPRYKIIEKRQSVAFWCNPISGHATLYWYQQILGQGPKLLIQFQNNGVVDDSQLPKDRFSAERLKGVDSTLKIQPAKLEDSAVYLCASSLSNRNYEQYFGPGTRLTVT.

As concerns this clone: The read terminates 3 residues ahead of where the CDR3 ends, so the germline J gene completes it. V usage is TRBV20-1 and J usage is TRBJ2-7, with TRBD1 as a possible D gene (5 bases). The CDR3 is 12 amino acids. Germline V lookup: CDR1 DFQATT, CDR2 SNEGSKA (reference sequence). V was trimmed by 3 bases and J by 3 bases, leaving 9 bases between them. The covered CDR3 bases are TGCAGTGCTAGTGCAGGGTTCTACGAG. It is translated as CSASAGFYE. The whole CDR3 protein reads CSASAGFYEQYF.

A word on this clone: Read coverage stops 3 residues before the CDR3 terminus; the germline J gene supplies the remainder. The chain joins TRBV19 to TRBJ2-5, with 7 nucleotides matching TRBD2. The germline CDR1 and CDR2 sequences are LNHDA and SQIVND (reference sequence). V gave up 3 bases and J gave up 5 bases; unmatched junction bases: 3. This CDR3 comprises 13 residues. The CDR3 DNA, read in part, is TGTGCCAGTAGTATGGTCGGGGGGGAGACC. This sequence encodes CASSMVGGET. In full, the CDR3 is CASSMVGGETQYF.

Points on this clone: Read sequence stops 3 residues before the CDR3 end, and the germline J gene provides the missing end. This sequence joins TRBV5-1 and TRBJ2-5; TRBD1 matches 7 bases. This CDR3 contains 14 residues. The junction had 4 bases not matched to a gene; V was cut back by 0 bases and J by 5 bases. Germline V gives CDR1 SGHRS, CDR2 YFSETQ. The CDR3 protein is CASSLEGAGETQYF. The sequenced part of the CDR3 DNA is TGCGCCAGCAGCTTGGAGGGGGCCGGGGAGACC.

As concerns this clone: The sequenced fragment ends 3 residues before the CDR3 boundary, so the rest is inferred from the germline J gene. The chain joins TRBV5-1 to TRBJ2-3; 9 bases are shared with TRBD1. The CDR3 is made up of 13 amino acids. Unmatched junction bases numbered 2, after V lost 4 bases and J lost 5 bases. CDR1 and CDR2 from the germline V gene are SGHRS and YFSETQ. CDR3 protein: CASSTTGGDTQYF. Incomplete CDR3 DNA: TGCGCCAGCAGCACGACAGGGGGAGATACG.

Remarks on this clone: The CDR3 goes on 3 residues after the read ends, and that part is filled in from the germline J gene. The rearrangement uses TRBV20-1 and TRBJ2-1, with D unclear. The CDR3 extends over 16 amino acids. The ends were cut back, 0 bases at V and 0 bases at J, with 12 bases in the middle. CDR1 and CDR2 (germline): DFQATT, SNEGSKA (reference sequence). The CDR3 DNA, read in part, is TGCAGTGCTAGAGATCAGGTCCGAGGCTCCTACAATGAG. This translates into CSARDQVRGSYNE. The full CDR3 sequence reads CSARDQVRGSYNEQFF.

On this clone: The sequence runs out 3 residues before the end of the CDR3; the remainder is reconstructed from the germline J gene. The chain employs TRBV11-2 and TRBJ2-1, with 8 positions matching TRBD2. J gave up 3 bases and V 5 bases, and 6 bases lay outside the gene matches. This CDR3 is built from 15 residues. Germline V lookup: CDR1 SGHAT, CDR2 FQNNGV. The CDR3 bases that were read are TGTGCCAGCAGCCGGTCCGGGACTAGCTACAATGAG. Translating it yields CASSRSGTSYNE. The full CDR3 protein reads CASSRSGTSYNEQFF. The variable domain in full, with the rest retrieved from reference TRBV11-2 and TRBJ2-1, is EAGVAQSPRYKIIEKRQSVAFWCNPISGHATLYWYQQILGQGPKLLIQFQNNGVVDDSQLPKDRFSAERLKGVDSTLKIQPAKLEDSAVYLCASSRSGTSYNEQFFGPGTRLTVL.

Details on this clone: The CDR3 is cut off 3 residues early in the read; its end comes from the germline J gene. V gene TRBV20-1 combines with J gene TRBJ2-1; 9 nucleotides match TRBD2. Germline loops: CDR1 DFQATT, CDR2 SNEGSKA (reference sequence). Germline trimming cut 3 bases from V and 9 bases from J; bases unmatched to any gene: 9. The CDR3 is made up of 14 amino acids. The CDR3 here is CSARRAGGPSEQFF. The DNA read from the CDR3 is TGCAGTGCTAGGAGGGCGGGAGGGCCCAGTGAG.

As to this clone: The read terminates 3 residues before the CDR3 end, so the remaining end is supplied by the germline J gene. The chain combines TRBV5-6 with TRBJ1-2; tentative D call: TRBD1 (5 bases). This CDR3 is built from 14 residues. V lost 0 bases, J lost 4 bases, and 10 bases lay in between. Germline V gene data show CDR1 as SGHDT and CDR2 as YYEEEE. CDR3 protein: CASSLGLGGYGYTF. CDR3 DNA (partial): TGTGCCAGCAGCTTGGGACTGGGGGGCTATGGC. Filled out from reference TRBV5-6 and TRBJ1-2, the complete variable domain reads DAGVTQSPTHLIKTRGQQVTLRCSPKSGHDTVSWYQQALGQGPQFIFQYYEEEERQRGNFPDRFSGHQFPNYSSELNVNALLLGDSALYLCASSLGLGGYGYTFGSGTRLTVV.

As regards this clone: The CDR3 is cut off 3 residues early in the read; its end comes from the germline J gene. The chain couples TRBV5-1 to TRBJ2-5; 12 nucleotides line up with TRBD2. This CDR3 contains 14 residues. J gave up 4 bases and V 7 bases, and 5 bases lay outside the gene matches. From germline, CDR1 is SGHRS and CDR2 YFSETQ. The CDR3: CASASGGAGETQYF. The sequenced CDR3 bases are TGCGCCAGCGCTAGCGGGGGGGCAGGAGAGACC. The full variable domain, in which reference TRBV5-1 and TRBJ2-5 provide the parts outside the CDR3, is KAGVTQTPRYLIKTRGQQVTLSCSPISGHRSVSWYQQTPGQGLQFLFEYFSETQRNKGNFPGRFSGRQFSNSRSEMNVSTLELGDSALYLCASASGGAGETQYFGPGTRLLVL.

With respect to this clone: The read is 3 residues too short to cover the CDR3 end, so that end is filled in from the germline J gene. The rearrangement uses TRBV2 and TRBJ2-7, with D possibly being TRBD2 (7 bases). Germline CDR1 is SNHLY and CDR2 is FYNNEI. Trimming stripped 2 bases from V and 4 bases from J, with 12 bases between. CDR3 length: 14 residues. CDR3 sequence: CASSELGGPYEQYF. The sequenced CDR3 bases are TGTGCCAGCAGTGAATTGGGGGGGCCGTACGAG.

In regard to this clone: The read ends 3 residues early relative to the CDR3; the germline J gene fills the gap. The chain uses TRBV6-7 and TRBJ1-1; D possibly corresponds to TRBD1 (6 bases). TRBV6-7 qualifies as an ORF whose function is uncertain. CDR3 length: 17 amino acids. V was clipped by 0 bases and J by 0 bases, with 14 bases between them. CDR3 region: CASSYSNGGALNTEAFF. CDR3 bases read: TGTGCCAGCAGTTACTCGAATGGGGGGGCCTTGAACACTGAA.

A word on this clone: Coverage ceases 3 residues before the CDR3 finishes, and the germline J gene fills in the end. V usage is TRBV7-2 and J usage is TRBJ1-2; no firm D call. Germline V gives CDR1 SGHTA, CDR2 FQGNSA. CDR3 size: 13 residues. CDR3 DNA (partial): TGTGCCAGCAGCTTCGGCAGCGCGGAGACC. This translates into CASSFGSAET. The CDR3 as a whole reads CASSFGSAETYTF.

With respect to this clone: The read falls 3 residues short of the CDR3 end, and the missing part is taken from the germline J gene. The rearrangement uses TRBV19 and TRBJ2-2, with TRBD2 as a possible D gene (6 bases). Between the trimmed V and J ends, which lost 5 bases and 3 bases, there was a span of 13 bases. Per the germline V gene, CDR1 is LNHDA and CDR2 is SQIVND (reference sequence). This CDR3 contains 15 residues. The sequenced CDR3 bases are TGTGCCAGTAGTCTCCGTAGCGGATACACCGGGGAG. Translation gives CASSLRSGYTGE. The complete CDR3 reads CASSLRSGYTGELFF.

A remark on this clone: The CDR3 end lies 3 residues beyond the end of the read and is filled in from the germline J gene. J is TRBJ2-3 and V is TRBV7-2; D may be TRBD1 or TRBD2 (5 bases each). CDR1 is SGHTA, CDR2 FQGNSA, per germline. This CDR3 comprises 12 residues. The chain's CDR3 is CASSFRGETQYF. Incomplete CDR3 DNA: TGTGCCAGCAGCTTCAGAGGGGAGACG. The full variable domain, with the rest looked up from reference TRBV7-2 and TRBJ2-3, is GAGVSQSPSNKVTEKGKDVELRCDPISGHTALYWYRQSLGQGLEFLIYFQGNSAPDKSGLPSDRFSAERTGGSVSTLTIQRTQQEDSAVYLCASSFRGETQYFGPGTRLTVL.

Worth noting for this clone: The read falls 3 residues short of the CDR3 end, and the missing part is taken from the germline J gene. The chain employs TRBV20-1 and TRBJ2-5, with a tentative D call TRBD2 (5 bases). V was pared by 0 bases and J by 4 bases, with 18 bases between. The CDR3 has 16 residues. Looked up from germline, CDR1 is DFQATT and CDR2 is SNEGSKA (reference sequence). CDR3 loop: CSARDLGQAGRETQYF. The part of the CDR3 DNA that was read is TGCAGTGCTAGAGATCTCGGTCAGGCGGGCAGAGAGACC.